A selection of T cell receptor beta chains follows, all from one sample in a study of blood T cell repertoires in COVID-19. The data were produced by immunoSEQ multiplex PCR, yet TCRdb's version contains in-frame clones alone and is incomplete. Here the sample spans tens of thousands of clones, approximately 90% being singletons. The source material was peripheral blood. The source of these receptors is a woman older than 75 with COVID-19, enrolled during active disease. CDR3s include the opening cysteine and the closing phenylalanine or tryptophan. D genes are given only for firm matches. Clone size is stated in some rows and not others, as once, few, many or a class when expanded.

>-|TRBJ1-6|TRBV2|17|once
CASSFLTLQGGNSPLHF
TGTGCCAGCAGTTTCCTAACCCTTCAGGGTGGTAATTCACCCCTCCACTTT
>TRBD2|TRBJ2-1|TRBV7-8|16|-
CASSLVLAGGPNEQFF
TGTGCCAGCAGCTTAGTACTAGCGGGGGGGCCGAATGAGCAGTTCTTC
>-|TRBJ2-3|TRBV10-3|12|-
CATSQATDTQYF
TGTGCCACGAGCCAGGCCACAGATACGCAGTATTTT
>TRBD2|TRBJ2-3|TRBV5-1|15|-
CASSSWTSGTDTQYF
TGCGCCAGCAGCTCCTGGACTAGCGGCACAGATACGCAGTATTTT
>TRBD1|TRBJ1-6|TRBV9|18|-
CASSAGGGQGFSNSPLHF
TGTGCCAGCAGCGCCGGGGGGGGACAGGGATTTAGTAATTCACCCCTCCACTTT
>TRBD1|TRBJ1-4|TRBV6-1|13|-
CASSELGQGELFF
TGTGCCAGCAGTGAACTGGGACAGGGGGAACTGTTTTTT
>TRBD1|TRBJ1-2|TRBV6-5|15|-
CASTQGGTGVYGYTF
TGTGCCAGCACCCAAGGGGGGACAGGGGTCTATGGCTACACCTTC
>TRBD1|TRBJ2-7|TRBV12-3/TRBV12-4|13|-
CASSLYRGNEQYF
TGTGCCAGCAGTTTGTACAGGGGAAACGAGCAGTACTTC
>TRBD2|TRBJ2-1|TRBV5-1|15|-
CASSSLSGVGNEQFF
TGCGCCAGCAGCTCTCTTAGCGGGGTGGGCAATGAGCAGTTCTTC
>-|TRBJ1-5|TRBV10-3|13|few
CAISGQANQPQHF
TGTGCCATCAGTGGACAGGCTAATCAGCCCCAGCATTTT
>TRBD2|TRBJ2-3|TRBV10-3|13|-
CANAGVHTDTQYF
TGTGCCAACGCGGGGGTCCACACAGATACGCAGTATTTT
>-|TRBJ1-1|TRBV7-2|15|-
CASAGADLMNTEAFF
TGTGCCAGCGCAGGGGCAGACCTCATGAACACTGAAGCTTTCTTT
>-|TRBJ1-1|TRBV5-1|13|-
CASSSFSGSEAFF
TGCGCCAGCAGCTCTTTCAGCGGGTCCGAAGCTTTCTTT
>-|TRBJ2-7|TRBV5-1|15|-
CASSLGQTPSYEQYF
TGCGCCAGCAGCTTGGGGCAGACTCCCTCCTACGAGCAGTACTTC
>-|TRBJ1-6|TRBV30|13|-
CAWAETYNSPLHF
TGTGCCTGGGCGGAGACCTATAATTCACCCCTCCACTTT
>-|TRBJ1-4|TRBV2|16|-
CASSDPAQGRNEKLFF
TGTGCCAGCAGTGATCCCGCTCAGGGCAGAAATGAAAAACTGTTTTTT
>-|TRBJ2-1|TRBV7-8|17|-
CASSLPTTLSSYNEQFF
TGTGCCAGCAGCTTACCAACGACACTGAGCTCCTACAATGAGCAGTTCTTC
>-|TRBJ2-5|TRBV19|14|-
CASSISTGTETQYF
TGTGCCAGTAGTATTTCTACAGGGACGGAGACCCAGTACTTC
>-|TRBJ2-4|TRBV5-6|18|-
CASSSRDRGGIVKNIQYF
TGTGCCAGCAGCTCGCGGGACCGGGGCGGGATAGTCAAAAACATTCAGTACTTC
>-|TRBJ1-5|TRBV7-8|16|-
CASSFSAGTLNQPQHF
TGTGCCAGCAGCTTCTCCGCCGGGACACTCAACCAGCCCCAGCATTTT
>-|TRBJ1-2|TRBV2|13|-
CASSERQGGGYTF
TGTGCCAGCAGTGAACGCCAGGGAGGCGGCTACACCTTC
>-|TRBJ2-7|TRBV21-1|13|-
CASRGRRSYEQYF
TGTGCCAGCAGGGGGAGACGGTCCTACGAGCAGTACTTC
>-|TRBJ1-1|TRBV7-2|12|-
CASSPRGSEAFF
TGTGCCAGCAGCCCACGGGGTTCTGAAGCTTTCTTT
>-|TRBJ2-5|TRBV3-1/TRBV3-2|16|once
CASSPSSGKLGETQYF
TGTGCCAGCAGCCCATCTTCGGGGAAGTTGGGGGAGACCCAGTACTTC
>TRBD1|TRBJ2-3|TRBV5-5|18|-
CASSKWGQGQWGADTQYF
TGTGCCAGCAGCAAGTGGGGACAGGGGCAGTGGGGGGCAGATACGCAGTATTTT
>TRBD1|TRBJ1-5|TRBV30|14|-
CAWSWTGGNQPQHF
TGTGCCTGGAGCTGGACAGGGGGCAATCAGCCCCAGCATTTT
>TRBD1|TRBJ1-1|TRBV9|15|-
CASSSTGVMNTEAFF
TGTGCCAGCAGCTCCACAGGGGTCATGAACACTGAAGCTTTCTTT
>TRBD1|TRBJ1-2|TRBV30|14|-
CAWSVRTGSYGYTF
TGTGCCTGGAGTGTTCGGACAGGGAGTTATGGCTACACCTTC
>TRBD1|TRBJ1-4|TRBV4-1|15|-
CASSQEGTVVEKLFF
TGCGCCAGCAGCCAAGAGGGGACAGTGGTTGAAAAACTGTTTTTT
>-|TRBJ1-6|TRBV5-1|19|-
CASSPGGPGTSSYNSPLHF
TGCGCCAGCAGCCCCGGAGGGCCTGGGACGAGCTCCTATAATTCACCCCTCCACTTT
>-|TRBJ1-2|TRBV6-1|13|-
CASSEQRGGGYTF
TGTGCCAGCAGTGAACAAAGGGGAGGTGGCTACACCTTC
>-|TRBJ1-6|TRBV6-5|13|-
CASSPGQGSPLHF
TGTGCCAGCAGTCCGGGACAAGGTTCACCCCTCCACTTT
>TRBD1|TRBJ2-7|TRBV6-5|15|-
CASSIGTGSSYEQYF
TGTGCCAGCAGTATCGGGACAGGGAGCTCCTACGAGCAGTACTTC
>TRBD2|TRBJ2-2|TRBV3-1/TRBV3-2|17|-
CASSRRGGPSGTGELFF
TGTGCCAGCAGCCGTCGGGGGGGGCCATCGGGCACCGGGGAGCTGTTTTTT
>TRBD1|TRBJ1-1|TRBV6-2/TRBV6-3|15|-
CASSPIRTGNTEAFF
TGTGCCAGCAGCCCCATTAGGACAGGTAACACTGAAGCTTTCTTT